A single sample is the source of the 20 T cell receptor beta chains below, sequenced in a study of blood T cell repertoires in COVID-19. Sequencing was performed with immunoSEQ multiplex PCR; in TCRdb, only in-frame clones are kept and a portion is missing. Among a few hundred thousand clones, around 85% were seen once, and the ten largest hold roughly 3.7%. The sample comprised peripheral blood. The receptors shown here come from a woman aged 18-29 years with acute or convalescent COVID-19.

As DNA, the CDR3 is TGTGCCAGCAGCCAAGTGTCGGGCGAGCAGTACTTC. Translated: CASSQVSGEQYF. This sequence joins TRBV3-1 (or the pseudogene TRBV3-2) and TRBJ2-7; no clear D gene. The V end lost 1 base, the J end lost 6 bases, and 7 bases lay between the germline ends. Germline V gene sequence: CDR1 LGHDT, CDR2 YNNKEL (reference sequence). The CDR3 has 12 amino acids.

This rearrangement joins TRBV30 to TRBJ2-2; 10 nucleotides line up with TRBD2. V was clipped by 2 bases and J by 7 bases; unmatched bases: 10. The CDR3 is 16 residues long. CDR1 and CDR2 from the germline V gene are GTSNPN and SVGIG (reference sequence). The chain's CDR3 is CAWSPRAGGPSGELFF. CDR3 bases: TGTGCCTGGAGTCCTCGAGCGGGGGGGCCGAGCGGGGAGCTGTTTTTT.

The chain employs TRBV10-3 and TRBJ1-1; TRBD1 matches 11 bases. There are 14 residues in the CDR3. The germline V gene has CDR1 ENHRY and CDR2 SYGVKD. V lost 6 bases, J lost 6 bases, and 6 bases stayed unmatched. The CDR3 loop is CAIREDRGRAEAFF. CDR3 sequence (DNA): TGTGCCATCAGAGAGGACAGGGGGCGAGCTGAAGCTTTCTTT.

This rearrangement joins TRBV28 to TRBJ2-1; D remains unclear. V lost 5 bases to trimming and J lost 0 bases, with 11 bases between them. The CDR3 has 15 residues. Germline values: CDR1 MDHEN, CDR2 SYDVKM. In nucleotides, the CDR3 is TGTGCCAGCAGTCCCAGAGCGATCTCCTACAATGAGCAGTTCTTC. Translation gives CASSPRAISYNEQFF.

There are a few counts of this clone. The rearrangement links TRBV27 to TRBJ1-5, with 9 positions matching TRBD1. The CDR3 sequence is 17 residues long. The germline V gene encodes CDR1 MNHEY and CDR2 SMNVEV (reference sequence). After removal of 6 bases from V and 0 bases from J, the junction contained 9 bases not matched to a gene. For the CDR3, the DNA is TGTGCCAGCAGATCAGGACAGGGGTCATATAGCAATCAGCCCCAGCATTTT. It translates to CASRSGQGSYSNQPQHF.

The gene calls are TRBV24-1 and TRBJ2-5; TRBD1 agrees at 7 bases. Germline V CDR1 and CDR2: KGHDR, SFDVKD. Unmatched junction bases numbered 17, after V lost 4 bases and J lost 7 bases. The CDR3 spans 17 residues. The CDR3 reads CATSDRITGAGGWTQYF. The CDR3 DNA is TGTGCCACCAGTGACCGCATCACAGGGGCCGGTGGATGGACCCAGTACTTC.

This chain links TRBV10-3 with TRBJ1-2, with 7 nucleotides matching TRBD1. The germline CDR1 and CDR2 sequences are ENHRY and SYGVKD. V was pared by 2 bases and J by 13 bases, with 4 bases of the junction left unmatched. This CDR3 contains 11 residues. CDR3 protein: CAISEGTVVTF. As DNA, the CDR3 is TGTGCCATCAGTGAGGGGACAGTGGTCACCTTC.

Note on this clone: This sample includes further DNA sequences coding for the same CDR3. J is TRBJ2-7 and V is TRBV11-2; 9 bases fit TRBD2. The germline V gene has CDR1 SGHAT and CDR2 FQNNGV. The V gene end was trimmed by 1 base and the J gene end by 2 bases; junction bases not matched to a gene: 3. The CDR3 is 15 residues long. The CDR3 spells CASSLGREGTYEQYF. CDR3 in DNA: TGTGCCAGCAGCTTAGGGCGGGAGGGTACCTACGAGCAGTACTTC.

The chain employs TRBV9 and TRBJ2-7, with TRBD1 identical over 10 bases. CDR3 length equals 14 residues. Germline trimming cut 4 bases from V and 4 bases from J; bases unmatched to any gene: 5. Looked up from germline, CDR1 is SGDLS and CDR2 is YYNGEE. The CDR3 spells CASSFGTGAYEQYF. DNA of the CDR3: TGTGCCAGCAGCTTCGGGACAGGGGCTTACGAGCAGTACTTC. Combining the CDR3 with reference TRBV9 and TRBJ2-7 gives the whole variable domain DSGVTQTPKHLITATGQRVTLRCSPRSGDLSVYWYQQSLDQGLQFLIQYYNGEERAKGNILERFSAQQFPDLHSELNLSSLELGDSALYFCASSFGTGAYEQYFGPGTRLTVT.

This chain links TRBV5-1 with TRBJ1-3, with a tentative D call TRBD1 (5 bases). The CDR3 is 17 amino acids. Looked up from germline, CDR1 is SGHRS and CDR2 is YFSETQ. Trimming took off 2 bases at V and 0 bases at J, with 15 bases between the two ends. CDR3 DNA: TGCGCCAGCAGCTTAGGTACGGGACTGGACTCTGGAAACACCATATATTTT. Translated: CASSLGTGLDSGNTIYF. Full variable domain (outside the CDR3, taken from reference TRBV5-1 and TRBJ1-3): KAGVTQTPRYLIKTRGQQVTLSCSPISGHRSVSWYQQTPGQGLQFLFEYFSETQRNKGNFPGRFSGRQFSNSRSEMNVSTLELGDSALYLCASSLGTGLDSGNTIYFGEGSWLTVV.

The CDR3 region is CASSLVPAGEQFF. CDR3 nucleotides: TGCGCCAGCAGCTTGGTTCCGGCGGGTGAGCAGTTCTTC. V usage is TRBV5-1 and J usage is TRBJ2-1; D possibly corresponds to TRBD2 (5 bases). Germline CDR1 is SGHRS and CDR2 is YFSETQ. V dropped 0 bases and J dropped 9 bases, with 10 bases sitting between them. The CDR3 runs 13 residues.

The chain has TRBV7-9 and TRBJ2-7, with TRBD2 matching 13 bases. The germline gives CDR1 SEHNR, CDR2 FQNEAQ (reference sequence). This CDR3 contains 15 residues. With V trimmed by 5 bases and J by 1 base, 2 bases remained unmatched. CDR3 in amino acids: CASSKTSGRSYEQYF. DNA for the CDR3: TGTGCCAGCAGCAAGACTAGCGGGAGGTCCTACGAGCAGTACTTC.

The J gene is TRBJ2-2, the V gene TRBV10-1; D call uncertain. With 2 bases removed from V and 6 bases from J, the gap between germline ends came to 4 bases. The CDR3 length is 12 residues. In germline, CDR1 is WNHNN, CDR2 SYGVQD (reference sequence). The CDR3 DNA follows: TGCGCCAGCAGTGAGGGAGCCGGGGAGCTGTTTTTT. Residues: CASSEGAGELFF.

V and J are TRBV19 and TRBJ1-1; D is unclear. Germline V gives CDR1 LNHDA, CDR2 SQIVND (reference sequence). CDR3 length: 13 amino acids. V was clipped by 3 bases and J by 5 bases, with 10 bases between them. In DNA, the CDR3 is TGTGCCAGTAGTATTTCCGGGTTGACTGAAGCTTTCTTT. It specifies CASSISGLTEAFF.

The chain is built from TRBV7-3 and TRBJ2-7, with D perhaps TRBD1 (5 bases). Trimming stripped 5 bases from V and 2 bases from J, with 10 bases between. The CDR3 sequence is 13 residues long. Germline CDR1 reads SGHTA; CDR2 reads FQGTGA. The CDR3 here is CASSLDRTYEQYF. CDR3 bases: TGTGCCAGCAGCCTAGACAGAACCTACGAGCAGTACTTC.

DNA of the CDR3: TGTGCCAGCAGCAGCGGCCTGAGGGGCTACACCTTC. This encodes CASSSGLRGYTF. The chain carries TRBV25-1 and TRBJ1-2; D is unclear. Germline V lookup: CDR1 MGHDK, CDR2 SYGVNS. V dropped 6 bases and J dropped 8 bases, with 13 bases sitting between them. The CDR3 extends over 12 amino acids.

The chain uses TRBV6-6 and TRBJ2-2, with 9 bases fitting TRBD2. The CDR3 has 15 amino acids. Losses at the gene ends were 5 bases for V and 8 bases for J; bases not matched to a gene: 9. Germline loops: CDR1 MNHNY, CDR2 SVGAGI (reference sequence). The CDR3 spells CASSLSGGLRGELFF. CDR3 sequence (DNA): TGTGCCAGCAGTCTTAGCGGGGGACTGAGGGGGGAGCTGTTTTTT.

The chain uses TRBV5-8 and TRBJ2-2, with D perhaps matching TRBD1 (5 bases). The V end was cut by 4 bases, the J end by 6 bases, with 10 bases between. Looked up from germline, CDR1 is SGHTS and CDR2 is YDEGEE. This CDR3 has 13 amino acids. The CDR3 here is CASSLTDPGELFF. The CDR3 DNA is TGTGCCAGCAGCCTGACAGACCCCGGGGAGCTGTTTTTT.

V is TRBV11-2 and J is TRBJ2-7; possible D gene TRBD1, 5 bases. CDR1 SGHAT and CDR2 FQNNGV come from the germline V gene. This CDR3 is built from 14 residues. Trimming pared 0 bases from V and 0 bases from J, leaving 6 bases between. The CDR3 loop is CASSLEDSSYEQYF. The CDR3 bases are TGTGCCAGCAGCTTAGAAGACAGCTCCTACGAGCAGTACTTC.

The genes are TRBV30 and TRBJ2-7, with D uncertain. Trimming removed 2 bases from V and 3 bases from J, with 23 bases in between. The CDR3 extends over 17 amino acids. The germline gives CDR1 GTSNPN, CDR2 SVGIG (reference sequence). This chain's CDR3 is CAWSYWPGLSFDYEQYF. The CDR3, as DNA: TGTGCCTGGAGTTACTGGCCGGGTCTTTCATTCGACTACGAGCAGTACTTC.